This T cell receptor beta chain was recovered during a study of T cells in Graves' hyperthyroidism and ophthalmopathy. The wider study: Once the initial diagnosis was made, peripheral blood was obtained before any treatment.

The hyperthyroidism was newly diagnosed and had lasted under 2 months; the patients were aged 18 to 65. Template material for amplifying TCR beta CDR3 regions consisted of RNA transcripts. The HTBI set primed first-round TCR CDR3 RT-PCR. MiXCR, run by TCRdb on the multiplex PCR reads, gives a single entry per CDR3 protein. The sample lists hundreds of thousands of distinct CDR3 sequences; 11% to 15% were seen once. Details on this clonotype: This CDR3 is missing its conserved last phenylalanine or tryptophan, likely due to a read error.

Germline trimming cut 6 bases from V and 0 bases from J; bases unmatched to any gene: 7. CDR1 and CDR2 (germline): LNHDA, SQIVND (reference sequence). The length of the CDR3 is 15 residues. The sequence was collected from a woman in her 30s with Graves' hyperthyroidism that later progressed to Graves' ophthalmopathy. Sequences were obtained from blood. The chain is built from TRBV19 and TRBJ2-7; 8 bases fit TRBD1. The CDR3 DNA reads as TGTGCCAGTAGCAACCGGGACAGGAGCTCCTACGAGCAGTACCTC. As protein: CASSNRDRSSYEQYL.